This T cell receptor (beta chain) is from a study of cytotoxic CD8 clonotypes in ibrutinib-treated CLL. This table comes from immunoSEQ multiplex PCR, and its TCRdb copy is limited to in-frame clones, with some not included. This sample has some 130,000 clones, with roughly 85% found just once. The CDR3 has 11 amino acids. Germline assignment: CDR1 SGHAT and CDR2 FQNNGV. V lost 1 base, J lost 6 bases, and 0 bases lay in between. The specimen comprised PBMCs, sampled after 24 months of ibrutinib treatment. V is TRBV11-2 and J is TRBJ2-2; no clear D gene. This TCR derives from a human donor with chronic lymphocytic leukemia. This CDR3 reads CASSLAGELFF. The CDR3 region has the DNA TGTGCCAGCAGCTTAGCCGGGGAGCTGTTTTTT.